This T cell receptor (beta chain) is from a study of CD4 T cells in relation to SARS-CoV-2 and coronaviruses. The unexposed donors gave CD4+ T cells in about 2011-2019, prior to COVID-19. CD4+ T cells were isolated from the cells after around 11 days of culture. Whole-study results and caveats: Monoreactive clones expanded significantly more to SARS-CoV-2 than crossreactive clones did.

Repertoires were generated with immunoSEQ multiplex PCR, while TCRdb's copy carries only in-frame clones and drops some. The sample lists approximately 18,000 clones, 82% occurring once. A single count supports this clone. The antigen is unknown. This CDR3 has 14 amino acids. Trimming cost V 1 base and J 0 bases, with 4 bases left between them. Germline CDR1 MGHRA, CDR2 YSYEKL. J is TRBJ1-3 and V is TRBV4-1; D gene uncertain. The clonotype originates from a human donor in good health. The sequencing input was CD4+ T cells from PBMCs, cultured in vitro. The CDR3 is CASSQASSGNTIYF. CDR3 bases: TGCGCCAGCAGCCAAGCGAGCTCTGGAAACACCATATATTTT.